A single sample is the source of the 17 T cell receptor beta chains below, sequenced in a study. TCRdb passed the 5' RACE reads through MiXCR, listing each CDR3 protein once. There are tens of thousands of distinct CDR3 sequences in the sample; around 26% occur only once, and under 2.5% lies in the top ten. Sequenced material: naive CD4+ T cells sorted from blood. Subset defined: naive CD4+ T cells, CD4+CD45RA+CD25-. These receptors all come from a female donor with breast cancer.

This clonotype was detected ten times or more. The rearrangement joins TRBV15 to TRBJ2-1; TRBD2 is a possible D gene (5 bases). The CDR3 has 15 residues. The germline CDR1 and CDR2 sequences are LNHNV and YYDKDF (reference sequence). V was pared by 1 base and J by 2 bases, with 9 bases between. CDR3 DNA: TGTGCCACCAGCAGAGCGAGGGAGACCTACAATGAGCAGTTCTTC. This codes for CATSRARETYNEQFF.

The chain couples TRBV6-5 to TRBJ2-1; 9 bases align to TRBD2. V dropped 5 bases and J dropped 6; count of bases not matched to a gene: 11. The CDR3 totals 16 residues. Germline V gene sequence: CDR1 MNHEY, CDR2 SVGAGI. The CDR3 nucleotides are TGTGCCAGCAGTACATTTAGCGGGAGCCACGGCAATGAGCAGTTCTTC. It yields the protein CASSTFSGSHGNEQFF.

This clonotype occurred a few times. V gene TRBV7-9 combines with J gene TRBJ2-7; 7 bases are shared with TRBD2. The CDR3 totals 13 residues. The germline CDR1 and CDR2 sequences are SEHNR and FQNEAQ (reference sequence). Trimming cost V 3 bases and J 4 bases; bases outside gene matches: 3. The CDR3 DNA sequence: TGTGCCAGCAGCTTTGCAGCGGGGTACGAGCAGTACTTC. It translates to CASSFAAGYEQYF.

Comment on this clonotype: Without the conserved terminal phenylalanine or tryptophan, this CDR3 likely stems from a read error. The chain links TRBV16 to TRBJ2-1, with D tentatively TRBD2 (7 bases). Germline loops: CDR1 KGHSY, CDR2 FQNENV. Trimming removed 2 bases from V and 2 bases from J, with 10 bases in between. The CDR3 has 15 amino acids. The CDR3 loop is CASSQGGAPYNEQFY. CDR3 nucleotide sequence: TGTGCCAGCAGCCAAGGGGGGGCCCCCTACAATGAGCAGTTCTAC.

This clonotype appeared a few times. The chain is built from TRBV28 and TRBJ1-2; no definite D call. The CDR3 loop spans 15 amino acids. Trimming took off 4 bases at V and 4 bases at J, with 16 bases between the two ends. Germline CDR1 is MDHEN and CDR2 is SYDVKM. The CDR3 coding sequence is TGTGCCAGCAGTTCCTTCTTCGACACACGCTATGGCTACACCTTC. Translated: CASSSFFDTRYGYTF.

This chain links TRBV12-3 or TRBV12-4 with TRBJ1-2; D is perhaps TRBD1 (6 bases). V lost 4 bases, J lost 0 bases, and 15 bases lay in between. This CDR3 is 16 amino acids long. For the CDR3, the DNA is TGTGCCAGCAGTTCCAGGGGACAACCGGCTAACTATGGCTACACCTTC. The encoded protein is CASSSRGQPANYGYTF.

This clonotype was counted only a few times. V gene TRBV3-1 combines with J gene TRBJ1-5, with 8 positions matching TRBD1. Germline V CDR1 and CDR2: LGHDT, YNNKEL (reference sequence). Losses at the gene ends were 4 bases for V and 9 bases for J; bases not matched to a gene: 8. The CDR3 is made up of 14 amino acids. CDR3: CASSLTGGPMPQHF. CDR3 nucleotide sequence: TGTGCCAGCAGCCTTACAGGGGGTCCTATGCCCCAGCATTTT.

The chain joins TRBV7-2 to TRBJ2-5; no reliable D call. The V and J ends lost 8 bases and 7 bases respectively, with 14 bases between them. Germline assignment: CDR1 SGHTA and CDR2 FQGNSA. The length of the CDR3 is 12 residues. DNA for the CDR3: TGTGCCAGCGGCGACTCGGCTGGGACCCAGTACTTC. As protein: CASGDSAGTQYF.

J is TRBJ2-7 and V is TRBV7-9; 9 positions agree with TRBD1. V was clipped by 4 bases and J by 5 bases; unmatched bases: 18. The CDR3 is 18 residues long. Germline V gene data show CDR1 as SEHNR and CDR2 as FQNEAQ (reference sequence). The CDR3 bases are TGTGCCAGCAGCTCTACGAGAGGAGGGGACAGGGCGGTCCACGAGCAGTACTTC. Protein sequence: CASSSTRGGDRAVHEQYF.

DNA of the CDR3: TGCGCCAGCAGCCAAAATTTCGGGGGCACCAATGGCTACACCTTC. Residues: CASSQNFGGTNGYTF. The chain joins TRBV4-1 to TRBJ1-2; D is possibly TRBD1 (6 bases). The V end was cut by 2 bases, the J end by 6 bases, with 16 bases between. This CDR3 comprises 15 residues. CDR1 and CDR2 from the germline V gene are MGHRA and YSYEKL.

In its sample, this clonotype was seen a few times. The chain joins TRBV6-2 or TRBV6-3 to TRBJ2-2, with D unclear. V was clipped by 2 bases and J by 7 bases, with 8 bases between them. Germline CDR1 is MNHEY and CDR2 is SVGEGT. CDR3 length: 13 residues. CDR3 nucleotide sequence: TGTGCCAGCAGTTACGGTTTTGGCGGGGAGCTGTTTTTT. Translating gives CASSYGFGGELFF.

V usage is TRBV5-1 and J usage is TRBJ2-7, with 7 bases that match TRBD1. This CDR3 has 16 amino acids. Germline CDR1 and CDR2: SGHRS and YFSETQ. Germline trimming cut 0 bases from V and 9 bases from J; bases unmatched to any gene: 15. The CDR3: CASSLVGRQGAQGQYF. DNA of the CDR3: TGCGCCAGCAGCTTGGTCGGTCGACAGGGAGCACAGGGGCAGTACTTC.

As for this clonotype: The germline gene is not matched at one end of the junction; a read error may be the cause. V and J are TRBV7-3 and TRBJ1-1, with D unclear. The CDR3 covers 13 residues. Germline V gene lookup returns CDR1 SGHTA and CDR2 FQGTGA. The CDR3 here is CAGSLAPGIEAFF. The CDR3 DNA is TGTGCCGGCAGCTTAGCCCCGGGGATTGAAGCTTTCTTT.

The sample holds many counts of this clonotype. V is TRBV6-1 and J is TRBJ2-7, with TRBD1 identical over 7 bases. The CDR3 is made up of 14 amino acids. The germline CDR1 and CDR2 sequences are MNHNS and SASEGT. J gave up 4 bases and V 0 bases, and 3 bases lay outside the gene matches. The CDR3 DNA follows: TGTGCCAGCAGTGAAGCCGGGACAGTGTACGAGCAGTACTTC. Protein product: CASSEAGTVYEQYF.

The chain links TRBV5-1 to TRBJ2-7, with a tentative D call TRBD1 (7 bases). Trimming cost V 5 bases and J 7 bases, with 19 bases left between them. This CDR3 comprises 14 residues. Germline V CDR1 and CDR2: SGHRS, YFSETQ. The CDR3 sequence is CASRAPGQTSEQYF. Written as DNA, the CDR3 is TGCGCCAGCAGGGCTCCGGGACAGACTAGTGAGCAGTACTTC.

This chain joins TRBV7-9 and TRBJ2-7; D not resolved. Germline-derived CDR1 and CDR2 are SEHNR and FQNEAQ (reference sequence). V lost 2 bases to trimming and J lost 5 bases, with 10 bases between them. The CDR3 spans 13 residues. CDR3 sequence (DNA): TGTGCCAGCAGCTTATATCAGCAGGACGAGCAGTACTTC. This gives the protein CASSLYQQDEQYF.

This clonotype was seen a few times. The chain employs TRBV12-3 or TRBV12-4 and TRBJ2-1; D is possibly TRBD1 or TRBD2 (5 bases each). The CDR3 length is 13 residues. V lost 6 bases to trimming and J lost 6 bases, with 12 bases between them. The CDR3 DNA reads TGTGCCAGCAGGCCTACTGGGGGCAATGAGCAGTTCTTC. It encodes CASRPTGGNEQFF.